This T cell receptor beta chain was retrieved from a study of metastatic and nonmetastatic thyroid tumors. For the study at large: Repertoire comparison spanned blood and tumor or nodule tissue of malignant and benign thyroid patients. Findings and limits, study-wide: In blood and tumor, TCR beta diversity was reportedly significantly higher in malignant thyroid tumors than in benign nodules.

Thyroid surgery took place with no prior treatment in any patient. TCRdb re-called clones via MiXCR from the PCR reads. The sample holds about 28,000 clones, less than 4% seen once. This clone was picked up a small number of times. Its antigen is not identified. The V gene's germline CDR1 is SGHTA and CDR2 FQGNSA. V was clipped by 0 bases and J by 4 bases; unmatched bases: 4. This CDR3 is built from 15 residues. Sequenced sample: blood. This chain connects TRBV7-2 to TRBJ1-2, with TRBD1 matching 8 bases. The sequence came from a male donor with papillary thyroid cancer or a benign thyroid nodule (not recorded which). Some clones in this sample may be carry-over from other donors' samples. In nucleotides, the CDR3 is TGTGCCAGCAGCTTAGCGGGGACAGGCGCCTATGGCTACACCTTC. This translates into CASSLAGTGAYGYTF.